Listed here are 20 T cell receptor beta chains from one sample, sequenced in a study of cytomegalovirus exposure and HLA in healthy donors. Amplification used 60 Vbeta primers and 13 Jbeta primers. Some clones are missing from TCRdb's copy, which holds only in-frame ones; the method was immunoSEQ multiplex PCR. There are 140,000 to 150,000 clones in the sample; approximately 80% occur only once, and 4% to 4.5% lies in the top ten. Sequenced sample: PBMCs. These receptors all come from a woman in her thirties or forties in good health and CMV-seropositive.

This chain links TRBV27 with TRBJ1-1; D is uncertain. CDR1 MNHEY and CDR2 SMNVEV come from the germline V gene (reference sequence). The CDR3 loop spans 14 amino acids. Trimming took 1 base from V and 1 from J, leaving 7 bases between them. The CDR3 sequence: CASSLFAGNTEAFF. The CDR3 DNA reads TGTGCCAGCAGTTTATTTGCAGGGAACACTGAAGCTTTCTTT.

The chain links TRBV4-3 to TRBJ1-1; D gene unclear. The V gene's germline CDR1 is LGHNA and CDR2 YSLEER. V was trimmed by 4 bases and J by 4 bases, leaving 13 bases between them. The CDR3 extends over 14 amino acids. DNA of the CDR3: TGCGCCAGCAGCCTTCGGGTTGTGGGCACTGAAGCTTTCTTT. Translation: CASSLRVVGTEAFF.

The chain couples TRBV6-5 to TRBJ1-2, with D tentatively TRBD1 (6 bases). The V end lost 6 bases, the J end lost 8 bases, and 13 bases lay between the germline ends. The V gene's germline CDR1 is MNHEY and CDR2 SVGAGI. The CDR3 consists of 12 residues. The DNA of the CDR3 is TGTGCCAGCAGAGACGGGGGGCTAGGCTACACCTTC. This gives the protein CASRDGGLGYTF.

The CDR3 DNA follows: TGTGCCAGCTCCCCCCGGGGGGAAGGAAGGAACATTCAGTACTTC. This codes for CASSPRGEGRNIQYF. V and J are TRBV28 and TRBJ2-4, with 7 bases lining up with TRBD2. In germline, CDR1 is MDHEN, CDR2 SYDVKM. The CDR3 runs to 15 residues. After removal of 8 bases from V and 7 bases from J, the junction contained 14 bases not matched to a gene.

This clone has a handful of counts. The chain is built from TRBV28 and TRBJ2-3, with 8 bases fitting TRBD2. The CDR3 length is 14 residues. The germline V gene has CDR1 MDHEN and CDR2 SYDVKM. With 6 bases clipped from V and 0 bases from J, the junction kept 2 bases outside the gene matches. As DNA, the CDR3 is TGTGCCAGCAGCCGCGGGGGGAGCACAGATACGCAGTATTTT. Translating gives CASSRGGSTDTQYF.

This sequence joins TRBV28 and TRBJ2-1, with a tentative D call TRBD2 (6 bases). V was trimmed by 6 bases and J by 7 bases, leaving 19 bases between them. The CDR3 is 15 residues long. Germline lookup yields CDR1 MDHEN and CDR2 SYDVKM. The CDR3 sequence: CASSPTFGRGNEQFF. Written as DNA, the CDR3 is TGTGCCAGCAGCCCTACCTTCGGCCGGGGGAATGAGCAGTTCTTC. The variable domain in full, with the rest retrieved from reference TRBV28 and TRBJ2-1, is DVKVTQSSRYLVKRTGEKVFLECVQDMDHENMFWYRQDPGLGLRLIYFSYDVKMKEKGDIPEGYSVSREKKERFSLILESASTNQTSMYLCASSPTFGRGNEQFFGPGTRLTVL.

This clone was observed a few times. CDR3 sequence: CASSTRGGAEKLFF. In DNA form, the CDR3 reads TGTGCCAGCAGTACCCGGGGGGGCGCGGAAAAACTGTTTTTT. The gene calls are TRBV6-5 and TRBJ1-4; weak D call: TRBD1 (6 bases). The CDR3 consists of 14 residues. Germline CDR1 and CDR2: MNHEY and SVGAGI. Trimming shortened V by 5 bases and J by 8 bases, and 15 bases separated the two germline ends.

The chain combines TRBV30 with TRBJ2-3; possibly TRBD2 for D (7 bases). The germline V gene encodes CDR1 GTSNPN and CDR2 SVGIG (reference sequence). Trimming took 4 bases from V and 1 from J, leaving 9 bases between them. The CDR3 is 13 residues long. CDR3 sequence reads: CAWTGGRTDTQYF. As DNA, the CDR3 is TGTGCCTGGACGGGGGGCCGCACAGATACGCAGTATTTT.

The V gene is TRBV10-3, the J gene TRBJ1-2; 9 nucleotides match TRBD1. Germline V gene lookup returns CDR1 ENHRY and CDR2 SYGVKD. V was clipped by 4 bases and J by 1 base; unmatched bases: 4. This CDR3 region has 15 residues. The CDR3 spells CAISGGTGNNYGYTF. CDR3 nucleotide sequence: TGTGCCATCAGTGGGGGGACAGGGAATAACTATGGCTACACCTTC.

The CDR3, as DNA: TGTGCCAGCAGCTTAACAGCCGGGACACTGACCGGGGAGCTGTTTTTT. This translates into CASSLTAGTLTGELFF. The chain carries TRBV7-3 and TRBJ2-2, with D tentatively TRBD1 (6 bases). CDR3 length equals 16 residues. V was clipped by 0 bases and J by 5 bases, with 13 bases between them. Germline V gene lookup returns CDR1 SGHTA and CDR2 FQGTGA.

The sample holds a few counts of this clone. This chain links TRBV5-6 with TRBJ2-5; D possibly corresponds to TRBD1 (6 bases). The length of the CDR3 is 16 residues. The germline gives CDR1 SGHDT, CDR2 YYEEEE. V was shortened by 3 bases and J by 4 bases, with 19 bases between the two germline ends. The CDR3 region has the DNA TGTGCCAGCAGCTCAAGAAGGGCCGGCAGGGGAGAGACCCAGTACTTC. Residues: CASSSRRAGRGETQYF.

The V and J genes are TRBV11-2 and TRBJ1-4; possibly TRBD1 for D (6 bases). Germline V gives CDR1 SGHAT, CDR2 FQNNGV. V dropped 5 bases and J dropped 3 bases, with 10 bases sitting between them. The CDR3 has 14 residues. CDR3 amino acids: CASSPRQANEKLFF. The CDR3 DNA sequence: TGTGCCAGCAGCCCTAGACAGGCTAATGAAAAACTGTTTTTT.

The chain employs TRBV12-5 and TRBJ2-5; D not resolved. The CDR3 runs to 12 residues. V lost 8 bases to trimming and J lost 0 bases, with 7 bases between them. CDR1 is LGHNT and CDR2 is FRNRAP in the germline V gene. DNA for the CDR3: TGTGCTAGTTTTGGCTACCAAGAGACCCAGTACTTC. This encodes CASFGYQETQYF.

For the CDR3, the DNA is TGTGCCAGCAGCCAAGATCCACAGGCGTTGAACACTGAAGCTTTCTTT. Amino acid sequence: CASSQDPQALNTEAFF. The gene calls are TRBV4-2 and TRBJ1-1, with TRBD1 as a possible D gene (5 bases). Germline V gene sequence: CDR1 LGHNA, CDR2 YNFKEQ. The CDR3 runs to 16 residues. V shed 0 bases and J shed 0 bases, with 11 bases lying between them.

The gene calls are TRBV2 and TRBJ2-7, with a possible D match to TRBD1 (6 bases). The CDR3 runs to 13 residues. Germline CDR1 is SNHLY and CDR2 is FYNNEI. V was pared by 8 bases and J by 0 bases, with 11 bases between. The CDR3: CASLSGDSYEQYF. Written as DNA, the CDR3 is TGTGCCAGCCTTTCAGGGGACTCCTACGAGCAGTACTTC.

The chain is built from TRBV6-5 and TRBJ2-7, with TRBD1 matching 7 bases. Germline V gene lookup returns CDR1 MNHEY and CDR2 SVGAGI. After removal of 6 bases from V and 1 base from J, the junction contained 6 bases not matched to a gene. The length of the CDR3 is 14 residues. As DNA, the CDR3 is TGTGCCAGCAGCAACGACAGGGATTCCTACGAGCAGTACTTC. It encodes CASSNDRDSYEQYF.

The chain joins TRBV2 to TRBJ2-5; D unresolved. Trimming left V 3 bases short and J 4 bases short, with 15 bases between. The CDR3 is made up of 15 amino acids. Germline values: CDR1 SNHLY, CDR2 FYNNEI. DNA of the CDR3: TGTGCCAGCAGTGACGCCGGAGTCGAGTTAGAGACCCAGTACTTC. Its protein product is CASSDAGVELETQYF. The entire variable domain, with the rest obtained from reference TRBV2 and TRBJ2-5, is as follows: EPEVTQTPSHQVTQMGQEVILRCVPISNHLYFYWYRQILGQKVEFLVSFYNNEISEKSEIFDDQFSVERPDGSNFTLKIRSTKLEDSAMYFCASSDAGVELETQYFGPGTRLLVL.

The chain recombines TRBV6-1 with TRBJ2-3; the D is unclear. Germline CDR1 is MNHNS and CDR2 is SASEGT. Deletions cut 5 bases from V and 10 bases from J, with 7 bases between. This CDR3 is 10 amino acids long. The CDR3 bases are TGTGCCAGCAGTTCCCTCGCGCAGTATTTT. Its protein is CASSSLAQYF.

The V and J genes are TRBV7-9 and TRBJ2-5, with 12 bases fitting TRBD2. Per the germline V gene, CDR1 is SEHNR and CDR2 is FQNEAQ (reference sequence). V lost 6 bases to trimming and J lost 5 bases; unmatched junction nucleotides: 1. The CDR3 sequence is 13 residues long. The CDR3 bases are TGTGCCAGCAGTACTAGCGGGGGGGAGACCCAGTACTTC. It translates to CASSTSGGETQYF.

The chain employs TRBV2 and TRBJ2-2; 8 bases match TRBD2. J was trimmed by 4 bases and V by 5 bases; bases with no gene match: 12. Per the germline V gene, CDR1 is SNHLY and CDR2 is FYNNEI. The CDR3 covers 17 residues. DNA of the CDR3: TGTGCCAGCAGTCCGAGGCCCGGGGGGGGCCTCACCGGGGAGCTGTTTTTT. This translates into CASSPRPGGGLTGELFF.